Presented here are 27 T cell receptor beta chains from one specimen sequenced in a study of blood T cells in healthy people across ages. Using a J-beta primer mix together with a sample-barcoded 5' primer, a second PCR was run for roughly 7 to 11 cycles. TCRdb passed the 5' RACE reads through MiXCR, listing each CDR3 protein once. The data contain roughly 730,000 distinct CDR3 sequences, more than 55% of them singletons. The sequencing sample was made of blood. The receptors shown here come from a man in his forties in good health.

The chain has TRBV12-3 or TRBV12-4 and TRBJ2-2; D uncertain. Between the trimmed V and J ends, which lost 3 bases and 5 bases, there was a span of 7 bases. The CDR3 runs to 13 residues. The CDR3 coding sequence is TGTGCCAGCAGTTTCGGATTGACCGGGGAGCTGTTTTTT. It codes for CASSFGLTGELFF.

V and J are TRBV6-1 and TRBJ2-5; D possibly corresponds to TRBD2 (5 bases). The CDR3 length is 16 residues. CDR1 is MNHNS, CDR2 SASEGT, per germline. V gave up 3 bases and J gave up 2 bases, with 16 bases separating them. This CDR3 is CASSDGVRAAQETQYF. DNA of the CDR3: TGTGCCAGCAGTGACGGGGTGCGGGCAGCACAAGAGACCCAGTACTTC.

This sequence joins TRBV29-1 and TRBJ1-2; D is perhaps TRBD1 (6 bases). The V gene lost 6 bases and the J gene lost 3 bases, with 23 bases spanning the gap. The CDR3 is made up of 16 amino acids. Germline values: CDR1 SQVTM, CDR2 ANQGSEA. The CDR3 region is CSVGWGAGEMDYGYTF. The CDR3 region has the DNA TGCAGCGTGGGTTGGGGGGCCGGGGAGATGGACTATGGCTACACCTTC.

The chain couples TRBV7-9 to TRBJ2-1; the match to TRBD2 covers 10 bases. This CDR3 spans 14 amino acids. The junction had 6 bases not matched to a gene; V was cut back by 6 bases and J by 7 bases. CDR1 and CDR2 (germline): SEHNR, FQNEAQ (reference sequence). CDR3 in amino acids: CASRLAGFGNEQFF. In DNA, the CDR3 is TGTGCCAGCAGACTAGCGGGGTTTGGGAATGAGCAGTTCTTC.

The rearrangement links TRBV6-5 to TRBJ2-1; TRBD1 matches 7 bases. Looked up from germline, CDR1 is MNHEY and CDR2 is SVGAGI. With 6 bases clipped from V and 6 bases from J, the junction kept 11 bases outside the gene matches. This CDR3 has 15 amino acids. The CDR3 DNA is TGTGCCAGCAGGTTCCAATACAGGGGTGGCAATGAGCAGTTCTTC. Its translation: CASRFQYRGGNEQFF.

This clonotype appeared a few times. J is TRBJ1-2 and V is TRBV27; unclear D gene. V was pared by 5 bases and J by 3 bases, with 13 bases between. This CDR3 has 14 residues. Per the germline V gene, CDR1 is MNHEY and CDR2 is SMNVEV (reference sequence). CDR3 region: CASSAQNPDYGYTF. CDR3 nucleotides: TGTGCCAGCAGTGCCCAAAATCCAGACTATGGCTACACCTTC.

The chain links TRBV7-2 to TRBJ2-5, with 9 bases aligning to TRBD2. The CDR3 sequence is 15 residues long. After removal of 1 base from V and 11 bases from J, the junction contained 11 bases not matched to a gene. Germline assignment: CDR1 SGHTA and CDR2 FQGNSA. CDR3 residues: CASSLELAGYNEQYF. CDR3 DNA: TGTGCCAGCAGCTTAGAACTAGCGGGTTACAATGAGCAGTACTTC. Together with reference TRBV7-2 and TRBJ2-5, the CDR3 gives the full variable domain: GAGVSQSPSNKVTEKGKDVELRCDPISGHTALYWYRQSLGQGLEFLIYFQGNSAPDKSGLPSDRFSAERTGGSVSTLTIQRTQQEDSAVYLCASSLELAGYNEQYFGPGTRLLVL.

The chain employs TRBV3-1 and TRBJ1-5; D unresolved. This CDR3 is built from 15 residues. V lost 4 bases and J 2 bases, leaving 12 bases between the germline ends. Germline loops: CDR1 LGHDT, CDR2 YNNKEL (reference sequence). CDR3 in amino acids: CASSRGVAGNQPQHF. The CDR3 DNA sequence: TGTGCCAGCAGCCGGGGAGTAGCGGGCAATCAGCCCCAGCATTTT.

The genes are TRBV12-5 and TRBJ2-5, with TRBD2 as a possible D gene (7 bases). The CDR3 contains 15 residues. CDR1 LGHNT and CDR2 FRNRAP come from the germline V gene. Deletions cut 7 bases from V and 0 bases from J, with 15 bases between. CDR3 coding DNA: TGTGCTAGTGCCGAGGGGGGGAGACACCAAGAGACCCAGTACTTC. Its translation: CASAEGGRHQETQYF.

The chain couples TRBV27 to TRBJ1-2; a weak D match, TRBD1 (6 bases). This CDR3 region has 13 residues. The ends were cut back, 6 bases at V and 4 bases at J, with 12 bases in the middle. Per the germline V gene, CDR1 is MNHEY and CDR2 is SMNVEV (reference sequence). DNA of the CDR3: TGTGCCAGCAGATATAGGGGGAGCTATGGCTACACCTTC. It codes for CASRYRGSYGYTF.

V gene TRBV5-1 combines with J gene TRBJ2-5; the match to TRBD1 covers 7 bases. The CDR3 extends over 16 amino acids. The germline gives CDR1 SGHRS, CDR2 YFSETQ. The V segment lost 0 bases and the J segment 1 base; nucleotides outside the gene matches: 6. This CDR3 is CASSLVARGPQETQYF. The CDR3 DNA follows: TGCGCCAGCAGCTTGGTAGCGAGGGGGCCCCAAGAGACCCAGTACTTC.

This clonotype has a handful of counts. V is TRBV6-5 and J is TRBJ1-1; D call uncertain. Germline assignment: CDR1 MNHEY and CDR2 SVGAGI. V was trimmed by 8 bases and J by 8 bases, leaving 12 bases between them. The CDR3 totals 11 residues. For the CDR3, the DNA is TGTGCCAGCGAATCCAGCGAGGAAGCTTTCTTT. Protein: CASESSEEAFF.

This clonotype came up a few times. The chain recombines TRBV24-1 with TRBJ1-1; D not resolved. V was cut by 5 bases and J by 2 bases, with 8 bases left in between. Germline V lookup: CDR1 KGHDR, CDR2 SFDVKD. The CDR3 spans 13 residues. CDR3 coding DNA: TGTGCCACCAGTGGCGGGAGTAACACTGAAGCTTTCTTT. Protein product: CATSGGSNTEAFF.

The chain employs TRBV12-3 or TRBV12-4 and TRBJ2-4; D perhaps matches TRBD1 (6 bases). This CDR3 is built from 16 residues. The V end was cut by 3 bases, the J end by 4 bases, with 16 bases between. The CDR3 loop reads CASSLPPVQGKNIQYF. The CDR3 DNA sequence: TGTGCCAGCAGTTTGCCCCCCGTACAGGGTAAAAACATTCAGTACTTC.

Here the CDR3 reads CASSEANQETQYF. In DNA, the CDR3 is TGTGCCAGCAGTGAGGCCAATCAGGAGACCCAGTACTTC. The chain combines TRBV2 with TRBJ2-5; D not resolved. Deletions cut 3 bases from V and 5 bases from J, with 10 bases between. Germline loops: CDR1 SNHLY, CDR2 FYNNEI. CDR3 length equals 13 residues.

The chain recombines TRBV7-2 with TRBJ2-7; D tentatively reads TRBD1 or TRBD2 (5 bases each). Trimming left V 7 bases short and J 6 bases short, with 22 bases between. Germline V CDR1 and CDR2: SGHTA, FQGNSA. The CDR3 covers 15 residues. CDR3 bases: TGTGCCAGCATCCCGAGGGGTTCGGGGTCAGCCGAGCAGTACTTC. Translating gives CASIPRGSGSAEQYF.

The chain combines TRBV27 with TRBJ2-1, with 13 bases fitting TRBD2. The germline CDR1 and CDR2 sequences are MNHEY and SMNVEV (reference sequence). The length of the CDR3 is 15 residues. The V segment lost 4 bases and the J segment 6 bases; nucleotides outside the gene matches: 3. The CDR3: CASSSGTSGVNEQFF. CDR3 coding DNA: TGTGCCAGCAGTTCCGGGACTAGCGGGGTCAATGAGCAGTTCTTC.

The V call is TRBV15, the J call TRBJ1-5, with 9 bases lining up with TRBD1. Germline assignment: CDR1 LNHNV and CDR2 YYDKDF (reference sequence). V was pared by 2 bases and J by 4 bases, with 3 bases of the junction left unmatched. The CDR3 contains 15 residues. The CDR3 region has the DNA TGTGCCACCAGCAGACCAGACAGGGGGAATCAGCCCCAGCATTTT. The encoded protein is CATSRPDRGNQPQHF.

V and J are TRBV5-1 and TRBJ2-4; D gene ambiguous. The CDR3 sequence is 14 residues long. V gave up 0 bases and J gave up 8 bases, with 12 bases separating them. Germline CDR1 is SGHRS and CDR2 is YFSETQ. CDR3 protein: CASSLEGSRDIQYF. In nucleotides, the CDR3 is TGCGCCAGCAGCTTGGAGGGTTCTCGGGACATTCAGTACTTC.

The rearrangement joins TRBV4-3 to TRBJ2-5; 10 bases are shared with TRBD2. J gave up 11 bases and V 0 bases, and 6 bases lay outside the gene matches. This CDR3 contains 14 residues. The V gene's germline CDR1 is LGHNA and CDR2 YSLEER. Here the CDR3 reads CASSQDLAGGGQYF. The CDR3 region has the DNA TGCGCCAGCAGCCAAGATTTAGCGGGGGGAGGGCAGTACTTC.

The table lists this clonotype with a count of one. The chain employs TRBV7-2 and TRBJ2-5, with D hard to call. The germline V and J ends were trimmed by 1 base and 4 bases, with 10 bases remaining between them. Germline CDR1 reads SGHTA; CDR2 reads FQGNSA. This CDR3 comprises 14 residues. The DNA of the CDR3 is TGTGCCAGCAGCTTAGAACGTTTAACAGAGACCCAGTACTTC. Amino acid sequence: CASSLERLTETQYF.

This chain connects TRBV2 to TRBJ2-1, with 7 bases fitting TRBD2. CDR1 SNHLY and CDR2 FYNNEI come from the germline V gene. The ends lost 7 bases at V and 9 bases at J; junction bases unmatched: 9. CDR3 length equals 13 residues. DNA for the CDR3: TGTGCCAGCATGGGATCTAGGGAGGGTGAGCAGTTCTTC. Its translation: CASMGSREGEQFF.

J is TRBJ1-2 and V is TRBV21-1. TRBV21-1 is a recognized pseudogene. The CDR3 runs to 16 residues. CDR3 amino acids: CASSKASQRPNYGYTF. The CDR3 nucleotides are TGTGCCAGCAGCAAAGCTAGTCAAAGACCTAACTATGGCTACACCTTC.

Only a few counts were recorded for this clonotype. For the CDR3, the DNA is TGCGCCAGCAGCCAACTGGGGGGGTCCGGGGCCAACGTCCTGACTTTC. Its protein product is CASSQLGGSGANVLTF. The chain uses TRBV4-3 and TRBJ2-6, with 7 bases matching TRBD2. The germline gives CDR1 LGHNA, CDR2 YSLEER. This CDR3 region has 16 residues. Losses at the gene ends were 2 bases for V and 4 bases for J; bases not matched to a gene: 5.

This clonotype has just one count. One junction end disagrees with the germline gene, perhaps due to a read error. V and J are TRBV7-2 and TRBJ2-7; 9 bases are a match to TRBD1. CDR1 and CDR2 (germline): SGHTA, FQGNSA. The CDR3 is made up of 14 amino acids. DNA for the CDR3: TGTGCCGGCAGCTCCCCGGGACAGGGAACGAAGCAGTACTTC. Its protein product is CAGSSPGQGTKQYF.

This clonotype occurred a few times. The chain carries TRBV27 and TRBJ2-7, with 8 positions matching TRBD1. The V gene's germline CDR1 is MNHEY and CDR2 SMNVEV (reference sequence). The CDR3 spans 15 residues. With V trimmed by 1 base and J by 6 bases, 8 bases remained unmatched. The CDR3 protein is CASSLWGTGSGEQYF. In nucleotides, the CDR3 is TGTGCCAGCAGTTTATGGGGGACAGGATCGGGCGAGCAGTACTTC.

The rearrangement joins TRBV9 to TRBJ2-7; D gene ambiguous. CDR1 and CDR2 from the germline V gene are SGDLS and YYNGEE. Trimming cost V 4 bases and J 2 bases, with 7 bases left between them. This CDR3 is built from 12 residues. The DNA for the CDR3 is TGTGCCAGCAGCTCTTACACCTACGAGCAGTACTTC. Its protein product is CASSSYTYEQYF.